This passage covers 20 T cell receptor beta chains from one sample sequenced in a study of blood T cells in healthy people across ages. Next came a second PCR, run for roughly 6 to 11 cycles, which used a sample-barcoded 5' primer along with a J-beta primer mix. TCRdb analysed the 5' RACE reads with MiXCR anew, one entry per CDR3 protein. The table has over a million distinct CDR3 sequences, 42% seen once. The sample consisted of blood. The receptor set was obtained from a woman between 18 and 29 years old in good health.

This clonotype has just one count. The chain uses TRBV6-6 and TRBJ2-7; D uncertain. Germline CDR1 and CDR2: MNHNY and SVGAGI (reference sequence). V lost 2 bases and J lost 4, with 15 bases in between. The CDR3 runs to 15 residues. In DNA form, the CDR3 reads TGTGCCAGCAGTTACGGGCAAGTGGTAGGTTACGAGCAGTACTTC. This translates into CASSYGQVVGYEQYF.

V and J are TRBV24-1 and TRBJ2-6, with a possible D match to TRBD2 (5 bases). Germline values: CDR1 KGHDR, CDR2 SFDVKD. V was trimmed by 9 bases and J by 1 base, leaving 15 bases between them. CDR3 length: 16 residues. The chain's CDR3 is CATGRTGISGANVLTF. The CDR3 nucleotides read TGTGCCACCGGCCGGACGGGGATTTCTGGGGCCAACGTCCTGACTTTC.

V gene TRBV10-2 combines with J gene TRBJ2-3, with D uncertain. CDR1 is WSHSY, CDR2 SAAADI, per germline. V dropped 6 bases and J dropped 6 bases, with 10 bases sitting between them. This CDR3 region has 12 residues. The CDR3 sequence: CASRDPADTQYF. In DNA, the CDR3 is TGCGCCAGCAGGGACCCGGCGGATACGCAGTATTTT.

In this sample, this clonotype turned up once. V gene TRBV2 combines with J gene TRBJ2-3, with D tentatively TRBD2 (6 bases). Between the trimmed V and J ends, which lost 1 base and 13 bases, there was a span of 12 bases. Per the germline V gene, CDR1 is SNHLY and CDR2 is FYNNEI. There are 12 residues in the CDR3. CDR3 in amino acids: CASSEGVGLKYF. The CDR3 DNA follows: TGTGCCAGCAGTGAAGGGGTGGGACTGAAGTATTTT.

Only a few counts were recorded for this clonotype. The V call is TRBV7-2, the J call TRBJ1-1; TRBD1 is a possible D gene (5 bases). V lost 1 base to trimming and J lost 3 bases, with 18 bases between them. There are 17 residues in the CDR3. Germline assignment: CDR1 SGHTA and CDR2 FQGNSA. In nucleotides, the CDR3 is TGTGCCAGCAGCTTAGGGGTTTGGGGGGTTGGGGACACTGAAGCTTTCTTT. Its translation: CASSLGVWGVGDTEAFF.

The chain recombines TRBV25-1 with TRBJ2-1; D possibly corresponds to TRBD1 (6 bases). Deletions cut 3 bases from V and 8 bases from J, with 14 bases between. CDR1 is MGHDK and CDR2 is SYGVNS in the germline V gene. The CDR3 has 14 residues. The CDR3 DNA sequence: TGTGCCAGCAGTGATGAGGGGACAATGGATGAGCAGTTCTTC. This sequence encodes CASSDEGTMDEQFF.

The chain is built from TRBV6-5 and TRBJ1-4, with D tentatively TRBD1 (5 bases). The ends were cut back, 6 bases at V and 3 bases at J, with 11 bases in the middle. Germline assignment: CDR1 MNHEY and CDR2 SVGAGI. The CDR3 has 14 amino acids. Written as DNA, the CDR3 is TGTGCCAGCAGAAAGGGGTTTTCTAATGAAAAACTGTTTTTT. Amino acid sequence: CASRKGFSNEKLFF.

The chain uses TRBV6-1 and TRBJ2-1; D not resolved. Germline values: CDR1 MNHNS, CDR2 SASEGT. This CDR3 comprises 15 residues. V lost 1 base to trimming and J lost 2 bases, with 9 bases between them. The CDR3 loop is CASSEDRDTYNEQFF. The CDR3 DNA sequence: TGTGCCAGCAGTGAAGACCGAGACACCTACAATGAGCAGTTCTTC.

In DNA form, the CDR3 reads TGTGCCAGCAGGGGGGCAGGGTCATTAGGTAATTCACCCCTCCACTTT. This encodes CASRGAGSLGNSPLHF. J is TRBJ1-6 and V is TRBV12-3 or TRBV12-4; a weak D match, TRBD1 (6 bases). The V and J ends lost 6 bases and 6 bases respectively, with 18 bases between them. CDR3 length: 16 amino acids.

This chain joins TRBV3-1 and TRBJ2-1; no clear D gene. The germline CDR1 and CDR2 sequences are LGHDT and YNNKEL (reference sequence). The CDR3 spans 17 residues. V was pared by 0 bases and J by 0 bases, with 12 bases between. The CDR3 loop is CASSQDQALGSYNEQFF. The DNA of the CDR3 is TGTGCCAGCAGCCAAGATCAGGCGCTGGGCTCCTACAATGAGCAGTTCTTC.

This clonotype was observed once. The chain combines TRBV2 with TRBJ2-5, with TRBD2 matching over 15 bases. The last part of the DNA fits TRBJ2-7 better; the J call may be wrong. Germline loops: CDR1 SNHLY, CDR2 FYNNEI. This CDR3 region has 16 residues. This CDR3 is CASSLGLAGGRHEQYF. The CDR3 DNA sequence: TGTGCCAGCAGTCTTGGACTAGCGGGGGGGCGCCACGAGCAGTACTTC.

The rearrangement joins TRBV5-1 to TRBJ1-1; D perhaps matches TRBD1 (6 bases). The V gene's germline CDR1 is SGHRS and CDR2 YFSETQ. Trimming took off 0 bases at V and 3 bases at J, with 18 bases between the two ends. This CDR3 contains 17 residues. The CDR3 region has the DNA TGCGCCAGCAGCTTGGAACTGGGGGCCAATCCGTACACTGAAGCTTTCTTT. Translating it yields CASSLELGANPYTEAFF. The whole variable domain, remainder taken from reference TRBV5-1 and TRBJ1-1, is KAGVTQTPRYLIKTRGQQVTLSCSPISGHRSVSWYQQTPGQGLQFLFEYFSETQRNKGNFPGRFSGRQFSNSRSEMNVSTLELGDSALYLCASSLELGANPYTEAFFGQGTRLTVV.

The V call is TRBV9, the J call TRBJ2-1; D is uncertain. The ends were cut back, 0 bases at V and 6 bases at J, with 13 bases in the middle. The CDR3 runs 15 residues. Germline V lookup: CDR1 SGDLS, CDR2 YYNGEE. CDR3 nucleotides: TGTGCCAGCAGCGTAGGAACAGTACCTTCCAATGAGCAGTTCTTC. Its translation is CASSVGTVPSNEQFF.

The chain recombines TRBV3-1 with TRBJ1-1; 7 bases are shared with TRBD1. CDR3 length: 17 residues. V was clipped by 3 bases and J by 3 bases; unmatched bases: 13. Germline V CDR1 and CDR2: LGHDT, YNNKEL (reference sequence). CDR3 loop: CASSQGRQGSWDTEAFF. The CDR3 coding sequence is TGTGCCAGCAGCCAGGGCAGACAGGGCTCATGGGACACTGAAGCTTTCTTT.

This clonotype came up a few times. The V and J genes are TRBV2 and TRBJ2-3; either TRBD1 or TRBD2 may fit D (5 bases each). Deletions cut 7 bases from V and 4 bases from J, with 12 bases between. The CDR3 totals 13 residues. From germline, CDR1 is SNHLY and CDR2 FYNNEI. CDR3 region: CASNTRGPDTQYF. The DNA for the CDR3 is TGTGCCAGCAACACTAGGGGTCCAGATACGCAGTATTTT.

This clonotype has just a few counts. V is TRBV27 and J is TRBJ2-4; TRBD1 agrees at 8 bases. The DNA end favors TRBJ2-7, so the J call may be wrong. CDR1 is MNHEY and CDR2 is SMNVEV in the germline V gene (reference sequence). The CDR3 is made up of 15 amino acids. CDR3 bases: TGTGCCAGCAGTTTATCCCCCCGGACAGGGAACGAGCAGTACTTC. The encoded protein is CASSLSPRTGNEQYF.

This clonotype was counted once. The genes are TRBV6-1 and TRBJ1-6; D call uncertain. Germline V lookup: CDR1 MNHNS, CDR2 SASEGT. V was cut by 5 bases and J by 6 bases, with 14 bases left in between. There are 15 residues in the CDR3. This CDR3 is CASSNVGALNSPLHF. CDR3 coding DNA: TGTGCCAGCAGTAACGTGGGCGCGCTTAATTCACCCCTCCACTTT.

This clonotype was detected ten times or more. DNA of the CDR3: TGTGCCAGCAGCGAGAACTACGAGCAGTACTTC. Protein sequence: CASSENYEQYF. The rearrangement uses TRBV2 and TRBJ2-7; no firm D call. V was pared by 6 bases and J by 3 bases, with 6 bases between. Per the germline V gene, CDR1 is SNHLY and CDR2 is FYNNEI. The CDR3 contains 11 residues.

The chain recombines TRBV9 with TRBJ2-3; TRBD2 aligns across 14 bases. The CDR3 is made up of 17 amino acids. Germline assignment: CDR1 SGDLS and CDR2 YYNGEE. The junction had 5 bases not matched to a gene; V was cut back by 3 bases and J by 2 bases. The CDR3 region has the DNA TGTGCCAGCAGCGCCGGGACTAGCGGGGGACCCACAGATACGCAGTATTTT. It specifies CASSAGTSGGPTDTQYF.

The chain is built from TRBV20-1 and TRBJ2-1; perhaps D is TRBD1 or TRBD2 (5 bases each). CDR3 length equals 15 residues. V was clipped by 5 bases and J by 6 bases, with 20 bases between them. Germline V gives CDR1 DFQATT, CDR2 SNEGSKA (reference sequence). The CDR3 nucleotides read TGCAGTGCTGACCACCGGGACCCGATTCGCAATGAGCAGTTCTTC. Amino acid sequence: CSADHRDPIRNEQFF.